The rows below give T cell receptor beta chains drawn from one sample of a study of post-analysis software for immune sequencing data. One entry per CDR3 protein, called by TCRdb with MiXCR from the PCR reads. The table lists approximately 440,000 distinct CDR3 sequences, roughly 46% of them singletons. Specimen: blood. The receptors stem from a girl aged 10-17 years with multiple sclerosis. CDR3s include the opening cysteine and the closing phenylalanine or tryptophan. A D gene is named only where the DNA matches it firmly. Size is stated for part of the rows, as once, few or many counts, or as a class when the clone is expanded.

>few|NA|TRBJ1-4|TRBV20-1
CSASGTGTEKLFF
TGCAGTGCTAGCGGAACAGGAACTGAAAAACTGTTTTTT
>NA|TRBD1|TRBJ1-1|TRBV5-1
CASSLGDRGNTEAFF
TGTGCCAGCAGCTTAGGGGACAGGGGAAACACTGAAGCTTTCTTT
>few|NA|TRBJ1-2|TRBV12-3/TRBV12-4
CASSSQDYGYTF
TGTGCCAGCAGTTCCCAGGACTATGGCTACACCTTC
>NA|NA|TRBJ1-1|TRBV6-2/TRBV6-3
CASREQGFLFSEAFF
TGTGCCAGCAGGGAACAGGGATTCCTATTTTCTGAAGCTTTCTTT
>few|TRBD2|TRBJ2-1|TRBV7-2
CASSSPAGGEQFF
TGTGCCAGCAGCTCCCCCGCGGGAGGCGAGCAGTTCTTC
>once|TRBD2|TRBJ2-5|TRBV3-1
CASSPSGGQETQYF
TGTGCCAGCAGCCCTAGCGGAGGACAAGAGACCCAGTACTTC
>NA|NA|TRBJ1-2|TRBV5-1
CASSLDRVMYGYTF
TGCGCCAGCAGCTTGGACAGGGTGATGTATGGCTACACCTTC
>NA|TRBD2|TRBJ2-5|TRBV5-1
CASSPGGLSGEQETQYF
TGCGCCAGCAGCCCGGGGGGTTTGAGCGGAGAACAAGAGACCCAGTACTTC
>NA|NA|TRBJ2-7|TRBV12-3/TRBV12-4
CATSPQTASYEQYF
TGTGCCACCAGTCCACAGACAGCCTCCTACGAGCAGTACTTC
>NA|NA|TRBJ2-5|TRBV27
CASSLDSRGAQYF
TGTGCCAGCAGTTTGGACAGCAGAGGGGCCCAGTACTTC
>NA|NA|TRBJ2-7|TRBV20-1
CSASLAGSTYEQYF
TGCAGTGCTAGTCTGGCAGGGAGCACCTACGAGCAGTACTTC
>few|TRBD2|TRBJ2-1|TRBV27
CASSLTSVTRDEQFF
TGTGCCAGCAGTCTTACTAGCGTCACACGGGATGAGCAGTTCTTC
>NA|TRBD2|TRBJ2-7|TRBV10-3
CAISDSGRAYEQYF
TGTGCCATCAGTGACAGCGGGAGGGCCTACGAGCAGTACTTC
>few|TRBD2|TRBJ2-1|TRBV20-1
CSARGLAGNEQFF
TGCAGTGCTAGAGGACTAGCGGGGAATGAGCAGTTCTTC
>NA|NA|TRBJ2-1|TRBV4-1
CASSQGGGLSNEQFF
TGCGCCAGCAGCCAAGGTGGGGGCCTCTCGAATGAGCAGTTCTTC
>few|NA|TRBJ2-1|TRBV6-6
CASSYYANPSYNEQFF
TGTGCCAGCAGTTACTACGCCAACCCCTCCTACAATGAGCAGTTCTTC
>NA|NA|TRBJ1-5|TRBV6-5
CASSPGSPGNQPQHF
TGTGCCAGCAGCCCGGGATCTCCGGGCAATCAGCCCCAGCATTTT
>few|NA|TRBJ1-2|TRBV12-3/TRBV12-4
CASSEDSYYGYTF
TGTGCCAGCAGCGAGGACAGCTACTATGGCTACACCTTC
>few|TRBD2|TRBJ2-5|TRBV20-1
CSASPLAGGLVETQYF
TGCAGTGCGAGCCCGCTAGCGGGAGGGCTTGTGGAGACCCAGTACTTC
>NA|NA|TRBJ2-1|TRBV12-5
CASGLGDEQFF
TGTGCTAGTGGTTTGGGTGATGAGCAGTTCTTC
>NA|NA|TRBJ2-5|TRBV6-1
CASNNYRGETQYF
TGTGCCAGCAATAACTACCGAGGGGAGACCCAGTACTTC
>NA|TRBD1|TRBJ2-3|TRBV28
CASNHQQGRSTDTQYF
TGTGCCAGCAACCACCAACAGGGGCGAAGCACAGATACGCAGTATTTT
>NA|NA|TRBJ1-2|TRBV20-1
CSASPTGGGGYTF
TGCAGTGCTAGCCCTACAGGTGGGGGCGGCTACACCTTC
>NA|NA|TRBJ2-6|TRBV10-3
CAISEPKKGPGSGANVLTF
TGTGCCATCAGTGAGCCGAAGAAGGGCCCGGGCTCTGGGGCCAACGTCCTGACTTTC
>few|NA|TRBJ2-7|TRBV29-1
CSVRATDSYEQYF
TGCAGCGTCCGAGCGACCGATTCCTACGAGCAGTACTTC
>NA|NA|TRBJ2-5|TRBV5-1
CASSSSLQETQYF
TGCGCCAGCAGCTCCAGCCTCCAAGAGACCCAGTACTTC
>NA|NA|TRBJ1-4|TRBV7-9
CASSLDSGYNEKLFF
TGTGCCAGCAGCTTAGATTCCGGGTACAATGAAAAACTGTTTTTT
>few|TRBD2|TRBJ2-5|TRBV19
CASSIKTSGRGGEQYF
TGTGCCAGTAGTATCAAGACTAGCGGGAGAGGGGGTGAGCAGTACTTC
>NA|TRBD2|TRBJ2-2|TRBV10-3
CAISGEGGPSPGELFF
TGTGCCATCAGTGGTGAGGGAGGGCCGTCACCCGGGGAGCTGTTTTTT
>once|TRBD2|TRBJ2-1|TRBV12-3/TRBV12-4
CASSTIAGSSYNEQFF
TGTGCCAGCAGCACCATAGCGGGAAGCTCCTACAATGAGCAGTTCTTC
>NA|TRBD2|TRBJ2-1|TRBV20-1
CSAGRLAGGHEQFF
TGCAGTGCTGGGCGACTAGCGGGAGGTCATGAGCAGTTCTTC
>NA|NA|TRBJ2-5|TRBV27
CASTGVWGQETQYF
TGTGCCAGCACCGGCGTATGGGGCCAAGAGACCCAGTACTTC
>NA|NA|TRBJ2-7|TRBV24-1
CATSDGWSSYEQYF
TGTGCCACCAGTGATGGTTGGTCCTCCTACGAGCAGTACTTC
>NA|NA|TRBJ2-1|TRBV6-2/TRBV6-3
CASRAQGTGQFF
TGTGCCAGCAGGGCCCAGGGGACCGGGCAGTTCTTC
>few|NA|TRBJ2-4|TRBV6-5
CASSDRDDIRYF
TGTGCCAGCAGTGACAGAGACGACATTCGGTACTTC
>NA|NA|TRBJ2-3|TRBV2
CASVGGYTDTQYF
TGTGCCAGCGTGGGAGGTTACACAGATACGCAGTATTTT
>few|TRBD2|TRBJ2-4|TRBV6-2/TRBV6-3
CASRPLAYGNIQYF
TGTGCCAGCAGACCACTAGCGTATGGAAACATTCAGTACTTC
>few|TRBD1|TRBJ2-5|TRBV20-1
CSATDTGVRETQYF
TGCAGTGCTACCGATACAGGGGTGAGGGAGACCCAGTACTTC
>few|TRBD2|TRBJ2-1|TRBV24-1
CATSDTGRLAGVPYNEQFF
TGTGCCACCAGTGACACGGGGAGACTAGCGGGAGTACCCTACAATGAGCAGTTCTTC
>NA|NA|TRBJ2-6|TRBV4-3
CASSQDGTRGANVRTF
TGCGCCAGCAGCCAAGACGGGACCCGCGGGGCCAACGTCCGGACTTTC
>NA|NA|TRBJ2-3|TRBV20-1
CSASEMGANTDTQYF
TGCAGTGCTTCAGAGATGGGGGCAAACACAGATACGCAGTATTTT
>once|NA|TRBJ1-1|TRBV27
CASSLSRVPNTEAFF
TGTGCCAGCAGTTTATCTCGGGTCCCGAACACTGAAGCTTTCTTT
>few|NA|TRBJ1-2|TRBV20-1
CSATGTNYGYTF
TGCAGTGCTACAGGGACCAACTATGGCTACACCTTC
>once|TRBD1|TRBJ1-1|TRBV7-3
CASSTTGANTEAFF
TGTGCCAGCAGCACGACAGGGGCGAACACTGAAGCTTTCTTT
>NA|TRBD1|TRBJ1-5|TRBV11-2
CASSLPGGMQPQHF
TGTGCCAGCAGCTTACCAGGGGGCATGCAGCCCCAGCATTTT
>few|TRBD2|TRBJ2-1|TRBV6-5
CASSYLGLAGYNEQFF
TGTGCCAGCAGTTACCTAGGGCTAGCGGGGTACAATGAGCAGTTCTTC
>few|TRBD1|TRBJ2-1|TRBV27
CASGQGAYNEQFF
TGTGCCAGCGGACAGGGGGCATACAATGAGCAGTTCTTC
>NA|NA|TRBJ2-5|TRBV6-2/TRBV6-3
CASSYSPGEEQYF
TGTGCCAGCAGTTACTCGCCCGGGGAAGAGCAGTACTTC
>NA|TRBD2|TRBJ2-1|TRBV24-1
CATSDKREVSDEQFF
TGTGCCACCAGTGATAAGCGGGAAGTATCAGATGAGCAGTTCTTC
>NA|NA|TRBJ2-7|TRBV20-1
CSARDVGRPNEQYF
TGCAGTGCTAGAGATGTAGGACGCCCCAATGAGCAGTACTTC
>NA|NA|TRBJ2-5|TRBV7-9
CASSLVGQGQETQYF
TGTGCCAGCAGCTTAGTCGGGCAGGGCCAAGAGACCCAGTACTTC
>NA|NA|TRBJ2-7|TRBV7-2
CASRRPGVAGNEQYF
TGTGCCAGCAGGCGCCCCGGGGTTGCTGGTAACGAGCAGTACTTC
>few|TRBD1|TRBJ2-7|TRBV30
CAWTKQGTEQYF
TGTGCCTGGACGAAACAGGGGACCGAGCAGTACTTC
>NA|NA|TRBJ1-2|TRBV27
CASSFAGHRLGGYTF
TGTGCCAGCAGTTTCGCCGGACATCGGCTGGGTGGCTACACCTTC